These T cell receptor beta chains were read from a single sample in a study of blood T cell repertoires in COVID-19. Measured with immunoSEQ multiplex PCR; TCRdb has only the in-frame clones, and not every one. The data show 200,000 to 250,000 clones, 65% to 90% seen once. Sequencing used PBMCs or T cells enriched from blood (not recorded which). The receptors were gathered from a middle-aged man who had recovered from COVID-19. CDR3s include the opening cysteine and the closing phenylalanine or tryptophan. Fields, in order: CDR3 protein, CDR3 DNA, J gene, D gene, V gene, clone size. D genes are given only for firm matches. Size tells how often a clone was seen (once, few, many) or the class of an expanded clone, and some rows leave it out.

CASGSGSGYEQYF,TGTGCCAGCGGGTCCGGGAGCGGCTACGAGCAGTACTTC,TRBJ2-7,.,TRBV6-5,.
CASSPRTGYGYTF,TGTGCCAGTAGTCCGCGGACAGGCTATGGCTACACCTTC,TRBJ1-2,TRBD1,TRBV19,few
CASSPAWGKEETQYF,TGTGCCAGCAGCCCAGCTTGGGGCAAGGAAGAGACCCAGTACTTC,TRBJ2-5,.,TRBV7-2,.
CASSLPGTSGRKTNNEQFF,TGTGCCAGCAGTCTCCCCGGGACTAGCGGGAGGAAAACCAACAATGAGCAGTTCTTC,TRBJ2-1,TRBD2,TRBV2,once
CASSMGQMNTEAFF,TGTGCCAGCAGCATGGGACAGATGAACACTGAAGCTTTCTTT,TRBJ1-1,TRBD1,TRBV3-1/TRBV3-2,once
CASSDRTGSNQPQHF,TGTGCCAGCAGTGACAGGACAGGGAGCAATCAGCCCCAGCATTTT,TRBJ1-5,TRBD1,TRBV2,.
CASSSGTGPFFYGYTF,TGTGCCAGCAGCTCCGGGACAGGCCCATTCTTCTATGGCTACACCTTC,TRBJ1-2,TRBD1,TRBV27,once
CASSQRKGTLATEQYF,TGCGCCAGCAGCCAACGCAAGGGGACCCTAGCGACCGAGCAGTACTTC,TRBJ2-7,.,TRBV4-1,.
CASREEGGAQETQYF,TGTGCCAGCAGGGAGGAGGGCGGGGCTCAAGAGACCCAGTACTTC,TRBJ2-5,.,TRBV3-1/TRBV3-2,.
CASSPWSAGGYEQYF,TGTGCCAGCAGCCCCTGGTCGGCAGGGGGCTACGAGCAGTACTTC,TRBJ2-7,TRBD1,TRBV9,few
CASSFQFNEQFF,TGTGCCAGCAGTTTTCAATTCAATGAGCAGTTCTTC,TRBJ2-1,.,TRBV12-3/TRBV12-4,.
CASGRAVGTGSSYNSPLHF,TGTGCCAGCGGTCGCGCGGTCGGGACAGGGAGCTCCTATAATTCACCCCTCCACTTT,TRBJ1-6,TRBD1,TRBV6-6,.
CASSYLDRDNEQFF,TGTGCCAGCAGTTACTTGGACAGGGACAATGAGCAGTTCTTC,TRBJ2-1,TRBD1,TRBV6-5,.
CASTVGGTLWDTEAFF,TGTGCCAGCACTGTAGGTGGGACACTATGGGACACTGAAGCTTTCTTT,TRBJ1-1,.,TRBV28,.
CASHDAGFNEKLFF,TGTGCCAGCCACGACGCAGGGTTTAATGAAAAACTGTTTTTT,TRBJ1-4,.,TRBV5-6,few
CASSQDVTSGKETQYF,TGTGCCAGCAGCCAAGATGTCACTAGCGGGAAGGAGACCCAGTACTTC,TRBJ2-5,TRBD2,TRBV3-1/TRBV3-2,.
CASSLGELAGVNNEQFF,TGTGCCAGCAGCTTGGGCGAGCTAGCGGGGGTCAACAATGAGCAGTTCTTC,TRBJ2-1,TRBD2,TRBV5-4,.
CASSARLAVGQETQYF,TGTGCCAGCAGCGCCAGACTAGCGGTAGGGCAAGAGACCCAGTACTTC,TRBJ2-5,TRBD2,TRBV9,.
CASSRTRAGTDTQYF,TGTGCCAGCAGCCGGACAAGGGCTGGCACAGATACGCAGTATTTT,TRBJ2-3,.,TRBV7-9,.
CASSLTDRMNEKLFF,TGTGCCAGCAGTTTAACGGACAGGATGAATGAAAAACTGTTTTTT,TRBJ1-4,TRBD1,TRBV28,.
CASSPEDPNQPQHF,TGTGCCAGCTCACCTGAGGATCCCAATCAGCCCCAGCATTTT,TRBJ1-5,.,TRBV18,.
CASSLRGVGYGYTF,TGTGCCAGCAGTTTACGGGGGGTCGGCTATGGCTACACCTTC,TRBJ1-2,.,TRBV28,.
CASSSIGQYTGELFF,TGTGCCAGCAGTTCAATCGGACAGTACACCGGGGAGCTGTTTTTT,TRBJ2-2,.,TRBV27,.
CASSGTDSPVEKLFF,TGTGCCAGCAGCGGGACAGATTCTCCCGTTGAAAAACTGTTTTTT,TRBJ1-4,TRBD1,TRBV7-8,once
CASGERSSPLHF,TGTGCCAGCGGAGAGAGGTCGTCACCCCTCCACTTT,TRBJ1-6,.,TRBV11-2,few
CASRSWDRGQPQHF,TGTGCCAGTAGATCGTGGGACAGGGGTCAGCCCCAGCATTTT,TRBJ1-5,TRBD1,TRBV19,.
CASSKTRDSNTIYF,TGTGCCAGCAGCAAGACCAGGGATTCCAACACCATATATTTT,TRBJ1-3,.,TRBV7-3,.
CASSPTFLRPQHF,TGTGCCAGTAGTCCGACATTCCTTCGGCCCCAGCATTTT,TRBJ1-5,.,TRBV19,few
CASSYSNPSGGETQYF,TGTGCCAGCAGTTACTCGAACCCTAGCGGGGGAGAGACCCAGTACTTC,TRBJ2-5,TRBD2,TRBV6-5,once
CASSLELGRNEQYF,TGCGCCAGCAGCTTGGAGCTAGGGAGGAACGAGCAGTACTTC,TRBJ2-7,.,TRBV5-1,.
CASSLAYFYEQYF,TGTGCCAGCAGCTTAGCTTATTTCTACGAGCAGTACTTC,TRBJ2-7,.,TRBV7-8,once
CASSGPGLAGGPRNEQFF,TGTGCCAGTAGTGGACCGGGACTAGCGGGAGGGCCGCGTAATGAGCAGTTCTTC,TRBJ2-1,TRBD2,TRBV19,.
CASRRTGGSSYEQYF,TGTGCCAGCAGGCGTACGGGCGGGAGCTCCTACGAGCAGTACTTC,TRBJ2-7,TRBD2,TRBV28,.
CASSLLAGLREQYF,TGTGCCAGCAGCTTACTAGCGGGACTAAGGGAGCAGTACTTC,TRBJ2-7,TRBD2,TRBV5-8,once
CSVEEQNTGELFF,TGCAGCGTTGAAGAACAGAACACCGGGGAGCTGTTTTTT,TRBJ2-2,.,TRBV29-1,.
CASSDQGAANEKLFF,TGTGCCAGCAGTGACCAGGGGGCGGCTAATGAAAAACTGTTTTTT,TRBJ1-4,TRBD1,TRBV3-1/TRBV3-2,.
CASSLVRYFSYEQYF,TGTGCCAGCAGCTTAGTCAGGTATTTCTCCTACGAGCAGTACTTC,TRBJ2-7,.,TRBV7-8,.
CASSWDRGAGNTIYF,TGTGCCAGCAGCTGGGACAGGGGAGCGGGAAACACCATATATTTT,TRBJ1-3,TRBD1,TRBV5-4,.
CASSSLTGGSPDTQYF,TGCGCCAGCAGCTCTCTGACAGGGGGGTCGCCAGATACGCAGTATTTT,TRBJ2-3,TRBD1,TRBV5-1,few
CASSPWTSFSADTQYF,TGTGCCAGCAGCCCATGGACTAGCTTCTCGGCAGATACGCAGTATTTT,TRBJ2-3,TRBD2,TRBV3-1/TRBV3-2,.
CASSADNLVNSPLHF,TGTGCCAGCAGCGCGGACAACCTCGTTAATTCACCCCTCCACTTT,TRBJ1-6,.,TRBV7-6,.
CASGLRTGDNSPLHF,TGCGCCAGCGGACTCCGGACAGGGGATAATTCACCCCTCCACTTT,TRBJ1-6,TRBD1,TRBV5-1,.
CASSFGGGASYNEQFF,TGTGCCAGCAGTTTCGGTGGGGGGGCCTCCTACAATGAGCAGTTCTTC,TRBJ2-1,.,TRBV27,.